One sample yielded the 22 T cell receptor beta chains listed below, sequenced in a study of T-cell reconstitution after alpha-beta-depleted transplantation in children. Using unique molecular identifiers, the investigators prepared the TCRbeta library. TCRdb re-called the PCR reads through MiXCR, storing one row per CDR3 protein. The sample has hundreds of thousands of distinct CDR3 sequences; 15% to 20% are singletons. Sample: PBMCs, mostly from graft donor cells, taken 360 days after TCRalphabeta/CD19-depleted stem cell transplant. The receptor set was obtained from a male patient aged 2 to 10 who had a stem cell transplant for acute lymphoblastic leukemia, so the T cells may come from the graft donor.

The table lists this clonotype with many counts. CDR3 DNA: TGCAGCGTTCGACAAGGACCCGGCGAGCAGTACTTC. It is translated as CSVRQGPGEQYF. This chain links TRBV29-1 with TRBJ2-7; D is unclear. The CDR3 has 12 amino acids. CDR1 is SQVTM and CDR2 is ANQGSEA in the germline V gene. V was shortened by 5 bases and J by 6 bases, with 14 bases between the two germline ends.

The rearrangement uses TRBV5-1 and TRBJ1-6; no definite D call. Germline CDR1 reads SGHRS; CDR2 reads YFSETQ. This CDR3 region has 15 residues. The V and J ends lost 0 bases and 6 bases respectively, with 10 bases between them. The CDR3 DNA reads TGCGCCAGCAGCTTGGGAGGACGGCCTAATTCACCCCTCCACTTT. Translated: CASSLGGRPNSPLHF. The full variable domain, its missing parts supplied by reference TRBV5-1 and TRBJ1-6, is KAGVTQTPRYLIKTRGQQVTLSCSPISGHRSVSWYQQTPGQGLQFLFEYFSETQRNKGNFPGRFSGRQFSNSRSEMNVSTLELGDSALYLCASSLGGRPNSPLHFGNGTRLTVT.

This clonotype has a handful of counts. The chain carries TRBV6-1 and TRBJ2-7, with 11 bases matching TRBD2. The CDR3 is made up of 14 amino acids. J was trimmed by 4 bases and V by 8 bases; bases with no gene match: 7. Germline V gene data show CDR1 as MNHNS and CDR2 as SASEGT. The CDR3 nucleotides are TGTGCCAGCCGGGTAGCGGGAGGGCCTTACGAGCAGTACTTC. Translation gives CASRVAGGPYEQYF.

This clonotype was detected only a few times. CDR3 sequence reads: CASSPGGVEPQHF. The CDR3 DNA reads TGCGCCAGCAGCCCAGGGGGGGTCGAGCCCCAGCATTTT. This rearrangement joins TRBV4-1 to TRBJ1-5, with 7 bases matching TRBD1. The CDR3 has 13 residues. The V gene's germline CDR1 is MGHRA and CDR2 YSYEKL. V was clipped by 4 bases and J by 8 bases; unmatched bases: 5.

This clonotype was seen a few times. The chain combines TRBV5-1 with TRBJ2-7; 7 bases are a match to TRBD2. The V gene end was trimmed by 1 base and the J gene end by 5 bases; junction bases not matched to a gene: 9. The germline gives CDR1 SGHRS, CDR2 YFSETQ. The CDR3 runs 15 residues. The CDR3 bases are TGCGCCAGCAGCTTGTTGCAGGGAGGGCGGAACGAGCAGTACTTC. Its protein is CASSLLQGGRNEQYF.

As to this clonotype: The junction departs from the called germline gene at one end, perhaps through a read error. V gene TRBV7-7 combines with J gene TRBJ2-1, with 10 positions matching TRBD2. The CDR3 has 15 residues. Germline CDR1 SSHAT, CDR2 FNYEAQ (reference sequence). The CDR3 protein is CASSPGLAKDNEQFF. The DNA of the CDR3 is TGTGCTAGCAGCCCGGGACTAGCGAAAGACAATGAGCAGTTCTTC.

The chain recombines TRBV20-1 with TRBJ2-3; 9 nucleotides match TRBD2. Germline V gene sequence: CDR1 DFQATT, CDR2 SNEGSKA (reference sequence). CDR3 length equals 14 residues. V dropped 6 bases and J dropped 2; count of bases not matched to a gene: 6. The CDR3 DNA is TGCAGTGCGCAGGGACTAGCACTCACAGATACGCAGTATTTT. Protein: CSAQGLALTDTQYF.

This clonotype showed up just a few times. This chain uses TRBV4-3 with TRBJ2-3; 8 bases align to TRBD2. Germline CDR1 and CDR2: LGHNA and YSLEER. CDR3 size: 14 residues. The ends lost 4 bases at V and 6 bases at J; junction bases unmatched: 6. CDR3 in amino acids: CASSPKREQDTQYF. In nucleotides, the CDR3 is TGCGCCAGCAGCCCCAAGCGGGAGCAGGATACGCAGTATTTT.

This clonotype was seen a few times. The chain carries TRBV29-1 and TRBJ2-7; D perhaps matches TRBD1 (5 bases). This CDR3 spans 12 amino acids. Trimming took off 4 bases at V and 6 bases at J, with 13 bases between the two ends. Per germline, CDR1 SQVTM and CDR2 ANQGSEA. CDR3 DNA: TGCAGCGTTGTGGACACAGACCTCGAGCAGTACTTC. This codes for CSVVDTDLEQYF.

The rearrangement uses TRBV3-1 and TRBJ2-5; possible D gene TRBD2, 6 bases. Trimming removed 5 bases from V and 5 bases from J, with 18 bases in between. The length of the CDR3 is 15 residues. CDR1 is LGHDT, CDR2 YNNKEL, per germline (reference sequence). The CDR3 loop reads CASSKTGTRGETQYF. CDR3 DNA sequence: TGTGCCAGCAGCAAAACCGGGACTCGGGGGGAGACCCAGTACTTC.

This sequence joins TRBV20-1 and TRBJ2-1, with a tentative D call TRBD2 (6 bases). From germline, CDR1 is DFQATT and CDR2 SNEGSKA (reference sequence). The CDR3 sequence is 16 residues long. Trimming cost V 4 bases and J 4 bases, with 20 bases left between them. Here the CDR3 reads CSATLAPMVLYNEQFF. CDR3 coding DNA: TGCAGTGCTACGCTAGCGCCGATGGTACTATACAATGAGCAGTTCTTC.

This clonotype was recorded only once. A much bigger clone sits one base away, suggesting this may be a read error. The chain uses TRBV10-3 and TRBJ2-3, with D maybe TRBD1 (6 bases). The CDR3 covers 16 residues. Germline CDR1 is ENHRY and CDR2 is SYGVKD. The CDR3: CDISPQGSPPGDTQYF. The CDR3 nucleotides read TGTGACATCAGTCCCCAGGGGTCCCCCCCAGGAGATACGCAGTATTTT.

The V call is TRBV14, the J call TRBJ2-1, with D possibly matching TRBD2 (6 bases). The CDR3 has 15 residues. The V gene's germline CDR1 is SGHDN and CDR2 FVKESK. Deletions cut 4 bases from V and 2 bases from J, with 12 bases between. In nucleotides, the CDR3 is TGTGCCAGCAGCCGACTAGTAAAGCCCTACAATGAGCAGTTCTTC. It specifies CASSRLVKPYNEQFF.

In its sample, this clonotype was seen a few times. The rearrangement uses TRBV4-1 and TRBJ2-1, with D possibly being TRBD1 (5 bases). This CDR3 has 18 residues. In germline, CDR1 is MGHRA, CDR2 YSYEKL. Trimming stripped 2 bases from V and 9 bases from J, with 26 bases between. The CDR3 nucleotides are TGCGCCAGCAGCCAACAAGGGCAGGGTAGGGGCCCACACCGTGAGCAGTTCTTC. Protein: CASSQQGQGRGPHREQFF.

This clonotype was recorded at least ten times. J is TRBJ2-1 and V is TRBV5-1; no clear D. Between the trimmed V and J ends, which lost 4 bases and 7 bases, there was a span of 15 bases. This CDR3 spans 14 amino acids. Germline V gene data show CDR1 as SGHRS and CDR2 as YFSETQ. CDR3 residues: CASSGPGRKNEQFF. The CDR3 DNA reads TGCGCCAGCAGCGGCCCAGGCCGGAAAAATGAGCAGTTCTTC. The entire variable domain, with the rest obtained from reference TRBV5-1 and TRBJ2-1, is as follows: KAGVTQTPRYLIKTRGQQVTLSCSPISGHRSVSWYQQTPGQGLQFLFEYFSETQRNKGNFPGRFSGRQFSNSRSEMNVSTLELGDSALYLCASSGPGRKNEQFFGPGTRLTVL.

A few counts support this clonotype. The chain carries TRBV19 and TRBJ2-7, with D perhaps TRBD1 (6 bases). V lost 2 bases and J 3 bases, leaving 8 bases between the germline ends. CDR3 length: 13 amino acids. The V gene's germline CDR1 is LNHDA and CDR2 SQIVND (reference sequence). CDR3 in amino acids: CASSIQQGYEQYF. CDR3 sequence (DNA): TGTGCCAGTAGTATACAACAGGGCTACGAGCAGTACTTC.

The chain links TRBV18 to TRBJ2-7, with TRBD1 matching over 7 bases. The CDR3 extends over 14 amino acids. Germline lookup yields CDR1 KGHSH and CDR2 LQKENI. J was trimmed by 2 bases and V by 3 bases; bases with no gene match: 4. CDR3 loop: CASSPGTATYEQYF. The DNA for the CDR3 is TGTGCCAGCTCACCCGGGACAGCTACCTACGAGCAGTACTTC. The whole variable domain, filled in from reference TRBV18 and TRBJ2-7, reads NAGVMQNPRHLVRRRGQEARLRCSPMKGHSHVYWYRQLPEEGLKFMVYLQKENIIDESGMPKERFSAEFPKEGPSILRIQQVVRGDSAAYFCASSPGTATYEQYFGPGTRLTVT.

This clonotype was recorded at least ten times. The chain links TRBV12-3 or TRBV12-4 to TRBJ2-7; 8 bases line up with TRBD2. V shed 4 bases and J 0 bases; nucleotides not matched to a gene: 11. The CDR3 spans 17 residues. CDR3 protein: CASSSLPGLASSYEQYF. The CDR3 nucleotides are TGTGCCAGCAGTTCCTTACCCGGACTAGCCAGCTCCTACGAGCAGTACTTC.

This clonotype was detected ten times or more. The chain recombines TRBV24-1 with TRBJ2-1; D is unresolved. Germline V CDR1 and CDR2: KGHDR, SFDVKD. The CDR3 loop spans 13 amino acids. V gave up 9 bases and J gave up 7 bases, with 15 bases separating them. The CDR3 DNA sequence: TGTGCCACCTCAGCCGTCTGGGCGAATGAGCAGTTCTTC. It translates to CATSAVWANEQFF.

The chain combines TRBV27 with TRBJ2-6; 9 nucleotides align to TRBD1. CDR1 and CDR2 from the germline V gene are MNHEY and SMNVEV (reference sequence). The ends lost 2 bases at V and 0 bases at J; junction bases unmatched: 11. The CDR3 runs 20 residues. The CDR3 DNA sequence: TGTGCCAGCAGTTTACATTCGACGACAGGGGGGCCCTCTGGGGCCAACGTCCTGACTTTC. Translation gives CASSLHSTTGGPSGANVLTF.

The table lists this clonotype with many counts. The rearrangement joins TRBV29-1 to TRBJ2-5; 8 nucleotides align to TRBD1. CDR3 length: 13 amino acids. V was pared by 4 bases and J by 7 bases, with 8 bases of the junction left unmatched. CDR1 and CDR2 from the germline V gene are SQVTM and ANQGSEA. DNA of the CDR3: TGCAGCGTTGTGGCAGGGGGCTTAGGGACCCAGTACTTC. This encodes CSVVAGGLGTQYF.

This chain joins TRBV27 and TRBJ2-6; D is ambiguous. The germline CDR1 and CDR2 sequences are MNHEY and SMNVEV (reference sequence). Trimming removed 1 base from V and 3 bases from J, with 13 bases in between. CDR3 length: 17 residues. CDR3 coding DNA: TGTGCCAGCAGTTTATTCATCCCTGCCGGTGGGGCCAACGTCCTGACTTTC. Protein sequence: CASSLFIPAGGANVLTF. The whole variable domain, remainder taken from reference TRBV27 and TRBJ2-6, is EAQVTQNPRYLITVTGKKLTVTCSQNMNHEYMSWYRQDPGLGLRQIYYSMNVEVTDKGDVPEGYKVSRKEKRNFPLILESPSPNQTSLYFCASSLFIPAGGANVLTFGAGSRLTVL.